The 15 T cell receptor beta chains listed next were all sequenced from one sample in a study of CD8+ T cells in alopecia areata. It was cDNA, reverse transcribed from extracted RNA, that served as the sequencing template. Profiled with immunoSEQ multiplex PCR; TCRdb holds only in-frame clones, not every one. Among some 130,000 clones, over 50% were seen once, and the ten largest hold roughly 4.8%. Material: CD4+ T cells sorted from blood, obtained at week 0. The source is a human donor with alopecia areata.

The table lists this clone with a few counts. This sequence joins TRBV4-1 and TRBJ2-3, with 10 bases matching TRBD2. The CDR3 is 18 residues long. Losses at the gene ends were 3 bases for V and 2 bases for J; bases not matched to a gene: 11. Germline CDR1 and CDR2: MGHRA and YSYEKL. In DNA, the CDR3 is TGCGCCAGCAGCCACCTAGTGGATAGCGGGGGGTCCACAGATACGCAGTATTTT. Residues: CASSHLVDSGGSTDTQYF.

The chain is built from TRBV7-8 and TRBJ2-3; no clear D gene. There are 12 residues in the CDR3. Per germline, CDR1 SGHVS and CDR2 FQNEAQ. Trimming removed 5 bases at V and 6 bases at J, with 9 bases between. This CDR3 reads CASSHSWDTQYF. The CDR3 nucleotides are TGTGCCAGCAGCCATTCATGGGATACGCAGTATTTT.

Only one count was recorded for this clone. CDR3 residues: CAISEYREETQYF. The CDR3, as DNA: TGTGCCATCAGTGAGTACAGGGAAGAGACCCAGTACTTC. The V and J genes are TRBV10-3 and TRBJ2-5; perhaps TRBD1 as D (6 bases). V lost 1 base and J 3 bases, leaving 6 bases between the germline ends. The length of the CDR3 is 13 residues. The germline gives CDR1 ENHRY, CDR2 SYGVKD.

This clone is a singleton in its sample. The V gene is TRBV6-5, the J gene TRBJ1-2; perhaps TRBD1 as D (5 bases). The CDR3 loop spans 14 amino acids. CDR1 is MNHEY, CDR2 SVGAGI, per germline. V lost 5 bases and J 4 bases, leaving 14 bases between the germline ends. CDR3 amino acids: CASSEGGTIYGYTF. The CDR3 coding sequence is TGTGCCAGCAGTGAGGGCGGGACGATCTATGGCTACACCTTC.

This CDR3 is CASSRTGLMEDTQYF. CDR3 coding DNA: TGCGCCAGCAGCCGGACAGGGCTCATGGAAGATACGCAGTATTTT. This rearrangement joins TRBV5-1 to TRBJ2-3; 8 bases match TRBD1. CDR1 and CDR2 (germline): SGHRS, YFSETQ. V lost 4 bases to trimming and J lost 5 bases; unmatched junction nucleotides: 9. The CDR3 is 15 amino acids.

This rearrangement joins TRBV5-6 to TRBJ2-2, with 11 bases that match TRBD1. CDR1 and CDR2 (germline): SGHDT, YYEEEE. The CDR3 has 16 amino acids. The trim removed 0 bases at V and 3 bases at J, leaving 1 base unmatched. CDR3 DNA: TGTGCCAGCAGCTTGGGGACAGGGGGCCACACCGGGGAGCTGTTTTTT. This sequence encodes CASSLGTGGHTGELFF.

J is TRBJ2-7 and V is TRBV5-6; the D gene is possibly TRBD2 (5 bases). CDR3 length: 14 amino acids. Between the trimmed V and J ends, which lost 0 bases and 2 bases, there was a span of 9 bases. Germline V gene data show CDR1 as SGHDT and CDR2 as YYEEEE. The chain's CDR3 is CASSLAPGTYEQYF. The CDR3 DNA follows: TGTGCCAGCAGCTTGGCTCCGGGGACCTACGAGCAGTACTTC.

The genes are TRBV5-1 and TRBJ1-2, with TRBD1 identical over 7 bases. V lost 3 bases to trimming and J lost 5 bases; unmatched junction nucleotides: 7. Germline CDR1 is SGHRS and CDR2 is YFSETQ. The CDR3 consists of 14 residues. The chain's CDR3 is CASSWSTGLYGYTF. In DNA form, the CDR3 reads TGCGCCAGCAGCTGGTCGACAGGGCTTTATGGCTACACCTTC.

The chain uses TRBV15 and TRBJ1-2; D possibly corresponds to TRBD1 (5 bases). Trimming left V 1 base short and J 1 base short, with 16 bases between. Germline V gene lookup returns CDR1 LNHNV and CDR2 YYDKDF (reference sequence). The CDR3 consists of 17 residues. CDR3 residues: CATSRGVGQPINYGYTF. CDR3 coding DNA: TGTGCCACCAGCAGAGGGGTGGGGCAGCCCATTAACTATGGCTACACCTTC.

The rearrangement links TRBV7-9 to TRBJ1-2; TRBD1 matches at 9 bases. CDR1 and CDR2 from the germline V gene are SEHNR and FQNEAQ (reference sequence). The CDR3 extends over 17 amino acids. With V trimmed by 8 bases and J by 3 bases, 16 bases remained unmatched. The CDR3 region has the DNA TGTGCCAGCCGCCTAAATTGGGGACAGGGAGAGGACTATGGCTACACCTTC. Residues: CASRLNWGQGEDYGYTF.

CDR3 residues: CASSQYIGPQYF. The CDR3, as DNA: TGTGCCAGCAGCCAGTATATCGGCCCTCAGTACTTC. The chain uses TRBV7-2 and TRBJ2-7; no reliable D call. Germline values: CDR1 SGHTA, CDR2 FQGNSA. The V gene lost 5 bases and the J gene lost 10 bases, with 15 bases spanning the gap. The CDR3 is 12 residues long.

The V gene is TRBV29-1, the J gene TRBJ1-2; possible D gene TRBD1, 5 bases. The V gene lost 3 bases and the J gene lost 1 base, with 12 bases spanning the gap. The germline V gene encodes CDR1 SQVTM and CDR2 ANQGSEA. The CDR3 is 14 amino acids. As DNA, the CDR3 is TGCAGCGTTGATAAGTTGGACAATAACTATGGCTACACCTTC. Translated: CSVDKLDNNYGYTF. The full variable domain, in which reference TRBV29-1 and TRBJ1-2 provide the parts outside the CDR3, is SAVISQKPSRDICQRGTSLTIQCQVDSQVTMMFWYRQQPGQSLTLIATANQGSEATYESGFVIDKFPISRPNLTFSTLTVSNMSPEDSSIYLCSVDKLDNNYGYTFGSGTRLTVV.

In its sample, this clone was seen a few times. This chain's CDR3 is CASSQEMGMGSTDTQYF. The DNA of the CDR3 is TGTGCCAGCAGCCAGGAGATGGGAATGGGAAGCACAGATACGCAGTATTTT. J is TRBJ2-3 and V is TRBV7-9; unclear D gene. There are 17 residues in the CDR3. The germline CDR1 and CDR2 sequences are SEHNR and FQNEAQ (reference sequence). V was cut by 5 bases and J by 0 bases, with 18 bases left in between.

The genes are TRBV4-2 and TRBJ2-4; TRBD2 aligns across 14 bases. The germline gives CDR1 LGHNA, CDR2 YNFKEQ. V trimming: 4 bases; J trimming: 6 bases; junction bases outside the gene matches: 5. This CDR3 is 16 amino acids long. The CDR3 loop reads CASSPRTSGGPNIQYF. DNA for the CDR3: TGTGCCAGCAGCCCGCGGACTAGCGGGGGGCCAAACATTCAGTACTTC.

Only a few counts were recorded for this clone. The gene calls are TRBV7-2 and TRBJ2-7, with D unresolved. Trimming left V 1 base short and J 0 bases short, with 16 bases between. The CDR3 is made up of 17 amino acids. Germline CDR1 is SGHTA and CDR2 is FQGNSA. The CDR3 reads CASSLESLRIYSYEQYF. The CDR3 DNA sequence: TGTGCCAGCAGCTTAGAGTCCCTCAGGATATACTCCTACGAGCAGTACTTC.